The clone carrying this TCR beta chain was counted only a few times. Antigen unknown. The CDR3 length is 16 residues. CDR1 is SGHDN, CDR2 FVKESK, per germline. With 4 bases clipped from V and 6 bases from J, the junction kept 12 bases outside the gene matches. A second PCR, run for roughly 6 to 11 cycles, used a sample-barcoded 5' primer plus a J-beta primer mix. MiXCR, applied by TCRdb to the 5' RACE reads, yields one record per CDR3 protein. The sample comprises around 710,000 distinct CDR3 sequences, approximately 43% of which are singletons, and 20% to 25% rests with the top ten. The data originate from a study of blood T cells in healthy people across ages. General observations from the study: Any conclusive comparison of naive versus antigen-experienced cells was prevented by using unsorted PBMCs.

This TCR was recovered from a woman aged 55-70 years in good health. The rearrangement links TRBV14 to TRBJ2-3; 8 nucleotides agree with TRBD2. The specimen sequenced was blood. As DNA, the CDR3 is TGTGCCAGCAGCCTTCAATCCGGGGGGGCCCGGGATACGCAGTATTTT. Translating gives CASSLQSGGARDTQYF.